This T cell receptor beta chain was found in a study of blood T cells in healthy people across ages. The use of a sample-barcoded 5' primer and a J-beta primer mix characterized a second PCR of about 7 to 12 cycles. TCRdb reanalysed the 5' RACE reads using MiXCR and keeps one entry per CDR3 protein. The table lists roughly 800,000 distinct CDR3 sequences, more than 25% of them singletons. The CDR3 runs to 18 residues. Germline CDR1 KGHSH, CDR2 LQKENI. V was trimmed by 5 bases and J by 0 bases, leaving 22 bases between them. This sample was shared with a second study, whose subject was T cells of mothers and their children. This second report adds: The donors comprised roughly 6 children and their three healthy Caucasian mothers. Primer M1S, used in the second PCR, introduced sample barcodes and 2-4 random nucleotides. An overlap that was slightly higher, though non-significant, was seen in related mother-child pairs versus unrelated pairs.

The V and J genes are TRBV18 and TRBJ1-1, with a possible D match to TRBD1 (6 bases). Material for sequencing was blood. The source of this sequence is a boy between 5 and 17 years old in good health. The CDR3, as DNA: TGTGCCAGCTCAGTGACCTCGACAAGGGGGGGTATGAACACTGAAGCTTTCTTT. Translation: CASSVTSTRGGMNTEAFF.